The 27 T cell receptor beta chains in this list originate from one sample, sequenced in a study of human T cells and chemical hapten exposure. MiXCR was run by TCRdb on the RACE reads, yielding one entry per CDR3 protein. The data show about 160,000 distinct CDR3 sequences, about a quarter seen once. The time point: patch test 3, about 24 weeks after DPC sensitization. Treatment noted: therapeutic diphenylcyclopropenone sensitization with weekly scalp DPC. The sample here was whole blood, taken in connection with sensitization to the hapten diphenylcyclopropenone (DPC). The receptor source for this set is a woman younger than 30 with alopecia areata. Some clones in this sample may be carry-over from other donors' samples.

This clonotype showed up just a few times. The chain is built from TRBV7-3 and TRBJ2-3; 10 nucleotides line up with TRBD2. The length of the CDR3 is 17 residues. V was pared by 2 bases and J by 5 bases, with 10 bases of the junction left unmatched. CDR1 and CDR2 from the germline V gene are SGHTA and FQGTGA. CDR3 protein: CASSLRASGRALDTQYF. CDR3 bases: TGTGCCAGCAGCTTACGAGCAAGCGGGAGGGCCCTAGATACGCAGTATTTT.

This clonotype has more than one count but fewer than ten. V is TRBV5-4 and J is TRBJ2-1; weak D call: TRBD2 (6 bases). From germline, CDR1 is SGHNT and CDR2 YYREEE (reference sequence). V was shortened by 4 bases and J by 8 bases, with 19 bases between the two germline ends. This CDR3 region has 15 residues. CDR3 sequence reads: CASSPGGTGRDEQFF. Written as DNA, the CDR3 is TGTGCCAGCAGCCCTGGAGGGACTGGGCGCGATGAGCAGTTCTTC.

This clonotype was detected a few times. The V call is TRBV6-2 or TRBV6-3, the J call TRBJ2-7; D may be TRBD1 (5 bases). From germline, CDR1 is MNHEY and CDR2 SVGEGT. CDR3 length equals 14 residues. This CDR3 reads CASSYSTAWSAVDV. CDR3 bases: TGTGCCAGCAGTTACTCGACAGCCTGGTCGGCGGTGGATGTC.

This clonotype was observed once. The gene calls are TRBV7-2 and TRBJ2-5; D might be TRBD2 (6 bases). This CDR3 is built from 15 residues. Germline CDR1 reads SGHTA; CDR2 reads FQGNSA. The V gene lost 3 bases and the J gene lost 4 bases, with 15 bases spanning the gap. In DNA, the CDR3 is TGTGCCAGCAGCTTGGCGCGAACGGAGGGAGAGACCCAGTACTTC. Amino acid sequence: CASSLARTEGETQYF.

The CDR3 region is CASSVRGTVRGDTEAFF. Here the CDR3 DNA reads TGTGCCAGCAGCGTAAGAGGGACAGTCAGAGGGGACACTGAAGCTTTCTTT. The chain recombines TRBV9 with TRBJ1-1, with TRBD1 matching 7 bases. The V gene's germline CDR1 is SGDLS and CDR2 YYNGEE. Losses at the gene ends were 1 base for V and 3 bases for J; bases not matched to a gene: 12. The CDR3 spans 17 residues.

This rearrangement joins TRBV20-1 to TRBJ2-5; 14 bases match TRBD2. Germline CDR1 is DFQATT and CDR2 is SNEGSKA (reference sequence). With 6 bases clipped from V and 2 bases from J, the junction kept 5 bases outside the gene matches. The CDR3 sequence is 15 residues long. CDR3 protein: CSAFGLAGGQETQYF. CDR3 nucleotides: TGCAGTGCCTTTGGACTAGCGGGAGGACAAGAGACCCAGTACTTC.

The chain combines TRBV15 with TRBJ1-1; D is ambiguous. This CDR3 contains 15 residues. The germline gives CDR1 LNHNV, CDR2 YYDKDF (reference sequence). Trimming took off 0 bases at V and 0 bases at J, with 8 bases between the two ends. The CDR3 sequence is CATSRDNRMNTEAFF. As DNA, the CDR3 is TGTGCCACCAGCAGAGATAACCGCATGAACACTGAAGCTTTCTTT. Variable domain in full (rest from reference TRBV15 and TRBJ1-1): DAMVIQNPRYQVTQFGKPVTLSCSQTLNHNVMYWYQQKSSQAPKLLFHYYDKDFNNEADTPDNFQSRRPNTSFCFLDIRSPGLGDTAMYLCATSRDNRMNTEAFFGQGTRLTVV.

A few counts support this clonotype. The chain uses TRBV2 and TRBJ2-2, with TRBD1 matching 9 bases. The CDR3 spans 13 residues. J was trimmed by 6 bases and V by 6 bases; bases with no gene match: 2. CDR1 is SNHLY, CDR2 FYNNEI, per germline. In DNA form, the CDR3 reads TGTGCCAGCAGGGGACAGGGAGCCGGGGAGCTGTTTTTT. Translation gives CASRGQGAGELFF. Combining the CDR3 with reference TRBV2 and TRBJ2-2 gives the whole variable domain EPEVTQTPSHQVTQMGQEVILRCVPISNHLYFYWYRQILGQKVEFLVSFYNNEISEKSEIFDDQFSVERPDGSNFTLKIRSTKLEDSAMYFCASRGQGAGELFFGEGSRLTVL.

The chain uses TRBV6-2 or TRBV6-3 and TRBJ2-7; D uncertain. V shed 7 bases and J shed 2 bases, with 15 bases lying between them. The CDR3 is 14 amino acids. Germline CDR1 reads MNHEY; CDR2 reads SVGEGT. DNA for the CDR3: TGTGCCAGCACTAAGCGAGGTCTTCCCTACGAGCAGTACTTC. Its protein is CASTKRGLPYEQYF.

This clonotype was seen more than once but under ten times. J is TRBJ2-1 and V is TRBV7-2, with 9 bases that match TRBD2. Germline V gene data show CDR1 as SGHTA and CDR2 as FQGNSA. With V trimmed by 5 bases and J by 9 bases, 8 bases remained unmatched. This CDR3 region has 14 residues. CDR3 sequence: CASSRTSVFGEQFF. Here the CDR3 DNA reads TGTGCCAGCAGCAGGACTAGCGTTTTCGGTGAGCAGTTCTTC.

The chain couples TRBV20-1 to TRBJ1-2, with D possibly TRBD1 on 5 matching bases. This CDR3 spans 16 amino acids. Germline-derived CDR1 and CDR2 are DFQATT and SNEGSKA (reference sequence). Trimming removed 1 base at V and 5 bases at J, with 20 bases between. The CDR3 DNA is TGCAGTGCTAGAGCGGGGTTGAGGGGAGGAAAATATGGCTACACCTTC. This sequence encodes CSARAGLRGGKYGYTF.

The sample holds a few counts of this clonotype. In nucleotides, the CDR3 is TGCAGCGTTGAACCTCTTAGGGGGGGCTATGGCTACACCTTC. It specifies CSVEPLRGGYGYTF. The chain combines TRBV29-1 with TRBJ1-2; D might be TRBD1 (6 bases). The length of the CDR3 is 14 residues. Trimming shortened V by 2 bases and J by 4 bases, and 14 bases separated the two germline ends. CDR1 SQVTM and CDR2 ANQGSEA come from the germline V gene.

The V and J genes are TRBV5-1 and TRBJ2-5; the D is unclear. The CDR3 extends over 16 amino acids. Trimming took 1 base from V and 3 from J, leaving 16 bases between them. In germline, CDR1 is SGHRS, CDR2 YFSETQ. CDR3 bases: TGCGCCAGCAGCTTGTCCAAATATGTCGGTAAAGAGACCCAGTACTTC. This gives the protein CASSLSKYVGKETQYF. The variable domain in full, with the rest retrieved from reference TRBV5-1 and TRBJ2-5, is KAGVTQTPRYLIKTRGQQVTLSCSPISGHRSVSWYQQTPGQGLQFLFEYFSETQRNKGNFPGRFSGRQFSNSRSEMNVSTLELGDSALYLCASSLSKYVGKETQYFGPGTRLLVL.

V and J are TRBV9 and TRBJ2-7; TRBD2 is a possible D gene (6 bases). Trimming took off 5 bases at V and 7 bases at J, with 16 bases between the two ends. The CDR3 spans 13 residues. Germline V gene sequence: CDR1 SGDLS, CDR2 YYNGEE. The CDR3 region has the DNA TGTGCCAGCAGTGCGGGCTATGGGGGGGAGCAGTACTTC. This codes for CASSAGYGGEQYF.

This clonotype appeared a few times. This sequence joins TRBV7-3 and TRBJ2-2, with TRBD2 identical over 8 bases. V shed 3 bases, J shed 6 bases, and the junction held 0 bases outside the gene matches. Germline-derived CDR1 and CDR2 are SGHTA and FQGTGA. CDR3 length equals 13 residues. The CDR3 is CASSLTSAGELFF. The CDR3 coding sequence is TGTGCCAGCAGCTTGACTAGCGCCGGGGAGCTGTTTTTT.

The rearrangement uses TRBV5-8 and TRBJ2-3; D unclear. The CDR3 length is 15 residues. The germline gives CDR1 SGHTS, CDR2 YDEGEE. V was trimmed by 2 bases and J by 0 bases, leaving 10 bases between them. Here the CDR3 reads CASSFPSASTDTQYF. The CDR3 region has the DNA TGTGCCAGCAGCTTCCCAAGCGCAAGCACAGATACGCAGTATTTT.

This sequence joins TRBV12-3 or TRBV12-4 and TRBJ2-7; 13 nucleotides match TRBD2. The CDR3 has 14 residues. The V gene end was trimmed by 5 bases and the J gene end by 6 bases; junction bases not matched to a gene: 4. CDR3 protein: CASSGGLAGFEQYF. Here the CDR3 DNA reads TGTGCCAGCAGTGGGGGACTAGCGGGATTCGAGCAGTACTTC.

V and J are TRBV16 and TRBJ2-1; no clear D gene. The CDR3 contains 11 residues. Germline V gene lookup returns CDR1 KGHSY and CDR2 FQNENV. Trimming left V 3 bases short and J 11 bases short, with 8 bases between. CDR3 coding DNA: TGTGCCAGCAGCCACTTGCGACAGCAGTTCTTC. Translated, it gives CASSHLRQQFF.

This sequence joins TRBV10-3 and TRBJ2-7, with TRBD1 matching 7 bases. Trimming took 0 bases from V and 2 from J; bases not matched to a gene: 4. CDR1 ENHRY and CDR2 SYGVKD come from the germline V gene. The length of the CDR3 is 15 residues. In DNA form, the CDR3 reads TGTGCCATCAGTGAGTCGGGGACAGCCACCTACGAGCAGTACTTC. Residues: CAISESGTATYEQYF.

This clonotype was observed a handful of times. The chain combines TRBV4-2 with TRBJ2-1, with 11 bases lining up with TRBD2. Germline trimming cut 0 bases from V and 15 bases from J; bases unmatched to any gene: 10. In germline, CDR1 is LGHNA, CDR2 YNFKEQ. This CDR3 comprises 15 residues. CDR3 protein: CASSQEGTSGGGGFF. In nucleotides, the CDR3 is TGTGCCAGCAGCCAAGAGGGTACTAGCGGGGGCGGAGGGTTCTTC.

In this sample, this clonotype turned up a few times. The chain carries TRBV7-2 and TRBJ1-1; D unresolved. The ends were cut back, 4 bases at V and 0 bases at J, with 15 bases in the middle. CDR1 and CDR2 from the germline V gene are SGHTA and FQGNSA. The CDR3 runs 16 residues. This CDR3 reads CASSSQAGALNTEAFF. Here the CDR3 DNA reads TGTGCCAGCAGCTCTCAGGCGGGCGCATTGAACACTGAAGCTTTCTTT. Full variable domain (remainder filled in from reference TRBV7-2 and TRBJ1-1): GAGVSQSPSNKVTEKGKDVELRCDPISGHTALYWYRQSLGQGLEFLIYFQGNSAPDKSGLPSDRFSAERTGGSVSTLTIQRTQQEDSAVYLCASSSQAGALNTEAFFGQGTRLTVV.

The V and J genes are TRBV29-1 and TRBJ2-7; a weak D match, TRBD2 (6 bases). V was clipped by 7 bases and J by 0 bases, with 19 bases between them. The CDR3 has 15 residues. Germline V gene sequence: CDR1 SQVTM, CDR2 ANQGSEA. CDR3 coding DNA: TGCAGCGCCACAGTCAGCGGGTCAAGCTCCTACGAGCAGTACTTC. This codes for CSATVSGSSSYEQYF.

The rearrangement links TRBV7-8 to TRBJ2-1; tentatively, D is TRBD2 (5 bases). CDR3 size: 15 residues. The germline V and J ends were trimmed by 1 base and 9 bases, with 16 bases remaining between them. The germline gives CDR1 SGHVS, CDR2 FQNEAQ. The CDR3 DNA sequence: TGTGCCAGCAGCTTAGAATCGGGAACGTGGGGTGAGCAGTTCTTC. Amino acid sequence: CASSLESGTWGEQFF.

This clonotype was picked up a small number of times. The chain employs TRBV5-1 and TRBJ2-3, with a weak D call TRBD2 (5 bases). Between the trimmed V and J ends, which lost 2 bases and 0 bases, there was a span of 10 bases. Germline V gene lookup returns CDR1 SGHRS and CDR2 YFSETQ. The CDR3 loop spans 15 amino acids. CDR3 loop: CASSFAAESTDTQYF. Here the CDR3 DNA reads TGCGCCAGCAGCTTTGCAGCGGAGAGCACAGATACGCAGTATTTT.

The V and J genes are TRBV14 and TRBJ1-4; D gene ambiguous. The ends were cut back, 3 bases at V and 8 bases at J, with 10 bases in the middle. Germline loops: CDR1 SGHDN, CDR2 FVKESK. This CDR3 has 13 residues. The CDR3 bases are TGTGCCAGCAGCCAGGGGATGGAGGAAAAACTGTTTTTT. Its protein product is CASSQGMEEKLFF.

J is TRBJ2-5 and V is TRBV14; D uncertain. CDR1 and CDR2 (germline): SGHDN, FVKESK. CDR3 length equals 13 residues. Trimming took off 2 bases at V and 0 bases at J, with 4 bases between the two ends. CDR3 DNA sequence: TGTGCCAGCAGCCAACAGTACCAAGAGACCCAGTACTTC. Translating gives CASSQQYQETQYF.

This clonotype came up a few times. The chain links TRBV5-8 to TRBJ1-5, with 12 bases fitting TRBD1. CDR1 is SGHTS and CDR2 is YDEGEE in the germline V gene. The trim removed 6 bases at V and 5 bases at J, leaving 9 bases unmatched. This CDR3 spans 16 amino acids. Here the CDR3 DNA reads TGTGCCAGCACCCAGGGGACAGGGGGCGGCGATCAGCCCCAGCATTTT. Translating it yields CASTQGTGGGDQPQHF.